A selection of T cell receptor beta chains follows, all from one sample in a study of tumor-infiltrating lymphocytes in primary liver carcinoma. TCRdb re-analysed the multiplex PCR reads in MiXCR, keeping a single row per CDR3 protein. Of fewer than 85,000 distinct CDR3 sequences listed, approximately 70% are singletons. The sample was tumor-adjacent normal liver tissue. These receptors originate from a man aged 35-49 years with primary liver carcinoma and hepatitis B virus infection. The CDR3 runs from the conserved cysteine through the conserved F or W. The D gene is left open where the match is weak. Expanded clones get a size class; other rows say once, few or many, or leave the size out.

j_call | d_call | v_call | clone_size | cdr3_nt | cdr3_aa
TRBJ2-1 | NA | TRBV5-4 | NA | TGTACCAGCAGCCCGATCGAACTAGCAGAGACCAATGAGCAGTTCTTC | CTSSPIELAETNEQFF
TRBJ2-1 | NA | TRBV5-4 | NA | TGTGCCAGCAGGTTGGGTGAGGGTTCGCCCATCTACGATGAGCAGTTCTTC | CASRLGEGSPIYDEQFF
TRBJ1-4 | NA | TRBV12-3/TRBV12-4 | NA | TGTGCCAGCAGTTTACGGGGGTCGGGAACTAATGAAAAGCTGTTATTT | CASSLRGSGTNEKLLF
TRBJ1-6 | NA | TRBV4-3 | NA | TGTACCAGCAGCCAAGATTGGAATTCACCCCTCCACTTT | CTSSQDWNSPLHF
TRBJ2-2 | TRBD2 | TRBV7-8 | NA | TGTGACAGCAGCTTCCGGACTAGTGGGGCGAACACCGGGGAGCTGTTTTTT | CDSSFRTSGANTGELFF
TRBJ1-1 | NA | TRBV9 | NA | TGTGCCAGCAGCCCGGAGGTGGAAACTGAAGCTTTCTTT | CASSPEVETEAFF
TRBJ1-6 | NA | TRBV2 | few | TGTGCCAGCAGTGAAAGGGTCTATAATTCACCCCTCCACTTT | CASSERVYNSPLHF
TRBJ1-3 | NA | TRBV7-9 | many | TGTGCCAGCAGCATCCCTCAGAGTCCGCGCTCTGGAAACACCATATATTTT | CASSIPQSPRSGNTIYF
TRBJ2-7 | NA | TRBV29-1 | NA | TGCAGTGCTATAGTGGAGGCCTCCTACGAGCAGTACTTC | CSAIVEASYEQYF
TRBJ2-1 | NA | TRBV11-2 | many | TGTGCCAGCAGCTTAGTCGGTCTCTCGAGCTCCTACGATGAGCAGTTCTTC | CASSLVGLSSSYDEQFF
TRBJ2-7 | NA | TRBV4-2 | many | TGTGCCAGCAGCCAATCCGCGGTTACCGAGCAGTACTTC | CASSQSAVTEQYF
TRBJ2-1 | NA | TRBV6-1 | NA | TGTACCAGCATTCCGTCCTACAATGAGCAGTTCTTT | CTSIPSYNEQFF
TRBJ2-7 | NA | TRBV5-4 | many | TGTGCCAGCAGCTTTCAAGGGGAGGACGAGCAGTACTTC | CASSFQGEDEQYF
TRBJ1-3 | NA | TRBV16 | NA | TGTGCCAGCAGCCAATTGATTCATACCAAATATTTT | CASSQLIHTKYF
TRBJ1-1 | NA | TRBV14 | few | TGTGCCAGCAGGCCCAGGGAGGGAAACACTGAAGTTTTCTTT | CASRPREGNTEVFF
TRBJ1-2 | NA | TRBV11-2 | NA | TGTACCAGCAGCTTGGACTGGGGCTATGGCTACACCTTC | CTSSLDWGYGYTF
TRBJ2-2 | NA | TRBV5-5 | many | TGTGCCAGCAGCTTTATCAATACCGGGGAGCTGTTTTTT | CASSFINTGELFF
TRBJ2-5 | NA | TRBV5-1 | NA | TGCGCCAGCAGATACGGGAACAGGGTAGAGACCCAGTACTTC | CASRYGNRVETQYF
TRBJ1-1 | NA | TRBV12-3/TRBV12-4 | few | TGTGCCAGCAGCAACGAGGGGTTAACTGGAGCTTTCTTC | CASSNEGLTGAFF
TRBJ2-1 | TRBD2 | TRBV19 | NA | TGTGCCAGTAGTGGGACTAGCGGGTCCTACAATGAGCAGTTCTTC | CASSGTSGSYNEQFF
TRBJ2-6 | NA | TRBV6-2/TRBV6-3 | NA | TGTGCCAGCACCAGGGACAATGGCTCTGGGGCCAACGTCCTGACATTC | CASTRDNGSGANVLTF
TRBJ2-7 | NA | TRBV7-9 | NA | TGTGTCAGTAGCTTAGCGGTAGAGCTCGGGCAGTACTTC | CVSSLAVELGQYF
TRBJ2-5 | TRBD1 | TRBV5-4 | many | TGTGCCAGCAGCCCTCCGACAGGGGGCCAAGAGACCCAGTACTTC | CASSPPTGGQETQYF
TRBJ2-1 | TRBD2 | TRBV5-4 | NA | TGTGTCAGCAGCTCGCGGACTAGTCCCTACAATGAGCAGTTCTTC | CVSSSRTSPYNEQFF
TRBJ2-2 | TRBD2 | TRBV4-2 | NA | TGTGCCAGCAGCCAAAATCGACTAGCGGGCACCGGGAAGCTGTTTTTT | CASSQNRLAGTGKLFF
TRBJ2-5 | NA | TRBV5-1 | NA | TGCGCCACCAGCCTGCAGCCCCTTGGCCAAGAGACCCAGTACTTC | CATSLQPLGQETQYF
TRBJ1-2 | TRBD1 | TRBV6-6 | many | TGTGCCAGCAGTTCGGGACAGGCAGGTGGCCACACCTTC | CASSSGQAGGHTF
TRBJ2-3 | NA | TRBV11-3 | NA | TGTGCCAGCAGCTCCCCCCGGATTAGCTGGAAGAACACATATACGCAGTATTTT | CASSSPRISWKNTYTQYF
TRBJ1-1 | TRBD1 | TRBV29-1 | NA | TGCAGCGTTGGGACAGGGGGTATGGGGACAGAAGCTTTCTTT | CSVGTGGMGTEAFF
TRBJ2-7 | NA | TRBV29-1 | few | TGCAGCGTCGCACGCGGACAGAGGGGCAGCTACGAGCAGTGCTTC | CSVARGQRGSYEQCF
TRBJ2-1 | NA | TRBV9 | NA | TGTGCCAGCAGCGTACCCAGGTGGTTAGCCCCGACAAGCGGTGAGCAGTTCTTC | CASSVPRWLAPTSGEQFF
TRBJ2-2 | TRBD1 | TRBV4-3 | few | TGCACCAGCAGCCAATATCATTGGACAGGGGGGTACACCGGGGAGCTGTTTTTT | CTSSQYHWTGGYTGELFF
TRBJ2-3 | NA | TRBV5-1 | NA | TGCGCCAGCAGCGTTGCCGGGACTGAGGGAGATACGCAGTATTTT | CASSVAGTEGDTQYF
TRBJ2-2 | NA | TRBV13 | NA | TGTGCCAACACCTTCAACCAGTTTGGTACCGGGGAGCTGTTTTTT | CANTFNQFGTGELFF
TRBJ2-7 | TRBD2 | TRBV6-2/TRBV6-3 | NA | TGTGCCAGTATTCACCTGGGGCTAGCGGGAAACTACGAGCAGTACTTC | CASIHLGLAGNYEQYF
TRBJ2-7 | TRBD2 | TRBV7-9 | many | TGTGCCAGCAGCACCGGGACTAGAGGAGGCGAGCAGTACTTC | CASSTGTRGGEQYF
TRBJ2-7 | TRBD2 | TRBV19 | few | TGTGCCAGTAGTTCCGGACTAGTGGCCTACGAGCAGTACTTC | CASSSGLVAYEQYF
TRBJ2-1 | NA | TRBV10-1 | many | TGCGCCAGCAGTGATTTCGGGAACTCCTACAATGAGCAGTTCTTC | CASSDFGNSYNEQFF
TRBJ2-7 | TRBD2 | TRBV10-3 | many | TGTGCCATCAGTGCCCAGCGGGAGGTATACGAGCAGTACTTC | CAISAQREVYEQYF
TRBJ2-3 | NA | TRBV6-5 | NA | TGTGCCAGCTCAACCGCCACAGATATGCAGTACTTT | CASSTATDMQYF
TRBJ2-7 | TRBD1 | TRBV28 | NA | TGTGCCAGCAGCGGAGGGGGACAGGGGATCTACGAGCAGTACTTT | CASSGGGQGIYEQYF
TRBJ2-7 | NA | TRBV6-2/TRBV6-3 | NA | TGTGCCAGCATTAAGGCCAGCGGTAGGTCCTACGAACAGTACTTC | CASIKASGRSYEQYF
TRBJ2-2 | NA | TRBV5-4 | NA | TGTGCCAGCAGCTCCAGTCCATCAAAGAACACCGGGGAGTTGTTTTTT | CASSSSPSKNTGELFF
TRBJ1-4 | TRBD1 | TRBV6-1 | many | TGTGCCAGCAGGTTGCCCCCGGGACAGGGCCCCCTTGGACTGTTTTTT | CASRLPPGQGPLGLFF
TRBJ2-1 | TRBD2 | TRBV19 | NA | TGTGCCAGTAGTCCTAGCCGACTAGCGGGAGGACTTGAGCGGTTCTTC | CASSPSRLAGGLERFF
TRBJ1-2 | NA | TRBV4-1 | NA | TGCACCAGCAGCCAAGATTGGGACCCTTTCTATGGCTACACCTTC | CTSSQDWDPFYGYTF
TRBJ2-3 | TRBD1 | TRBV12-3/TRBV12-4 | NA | TGTGTCATCAGTTTAGCGCGAGGGGGCCCTAGCACAGATACGCAGTATTTT | CVISLARGGPSTDTQYF
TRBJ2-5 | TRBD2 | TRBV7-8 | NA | TGTGCCAGCAGCTTAAACCCACGGGGGGTAGAGGCCCAGTACTTC | CASSLNPRGVEAQYF
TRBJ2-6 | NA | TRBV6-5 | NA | TGTGCCAGTAGTTCCGCCGCGGGGGCCAACGTCCTGACTTTC | CASSSAAGANVLTF
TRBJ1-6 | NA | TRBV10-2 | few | TGCGCCAGCAGTGAGTCCACGGTTAATTCACCCCTCCACTTT | CASSESTVNSPLHF
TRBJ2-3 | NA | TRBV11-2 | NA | TGTGTCAACAGCTTAGATCCGGGGGAGACTAGCACAGATACGCAGTATTTT | CVNSLDPGETSTDTQYF
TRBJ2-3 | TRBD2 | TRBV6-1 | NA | TGTGCCAGCATCGTGAATGGACTAGCGGGCCTCACCTTTGAAAATACGCAGTATTTT | CASIVNGLAGLTFENTQYF
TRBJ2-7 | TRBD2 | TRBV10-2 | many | TGCGCCAGCAGAACGGGGGGACCGGGACTAGTCGAGCAGTACTTC | CASRTGGPGLVEQYF
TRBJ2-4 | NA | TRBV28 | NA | TGTACCAGCAGTCCAAACAGAGAGAACATTCAATACTTC | CTSSPNRENIQYF